A selection of T cell receptor beta chains follows, all from one sample in a study of vaccination and CD4 T cells after COVID-19. Their antigens remain unidentified. MiXCR was run by TCRdb on the PCR reads, yielding one entry per CDR3 protein. The data contain about 15,000 distinct CDR3 sequences, about three quarters of them singletons. Source material: CD4+ T cells from blood, cultured in vitro. The source of these receptors is a human donor who had recovered from COVID-19. The CDR3 runs from the conserved cysteine through the conserved F or W. A D gene is named only where the DNA matches it firmly. Some rows mark clone size as missing; the rest say once, few, many or name a class of expanded clone.

clone_size	d_call	v_call	j_call	cdr3_nt	cdr3_aa
.	.	TRBV20-1	TRBJ2-5	TGCAGTGCTAGAGATCCGAGGACCCAGTACTTC	CSARDPRTQYF
.	TRBD1	TRBV7-9	TRBJ2-2	TGTGCCAGCAGCTCCGAACTACGGACAGGGAACACCGGGGAGCTGTTTTTT	CASSSELRTGNTGELFF
.	.	TRBV6-1	TRBJ2-1	TGTGCCAGCAAACGGGGCCCGGCTCGGGACAATGAGCAGTTCTTC	CASKRGPARDNEQFF
.	.	TRBV20-1	TRBJ2-4	TGCAGTGCTAGTCTCCCGGGAGCGGGAAACATTCAGTACTTC	CSASLPGAGNIQYF
.	TRBD1	TRBV7-9	TRBJ1-5	TGTGCCAGCAGCGGACCCGGGACAGAGAATCAGCCCCAGCATTTT	CASSGPGTENQPQHF
.	TRBD1	TRBV7-2	TRBJ2-2	TGTGCCAGCAGCCCCGGACAGGGGTCCACCGGGGAGCTGTTTTTT	CASSPGQGSTGELFF
.	.	TRBV2	TRBJ1-5	TGTGCCAGCAGTGAAGGCAATCAGCCCCAGCATTTT	CASSEGNQPQHF
.	TRBD1	TRBV28	TRBJ1-1	TGTGCCAGCAGACAGCCCGCCGGGACAGGGGGCGCTCGGATCTTT	CASRQPAGTGGARIF
.	.	TRBV20-1	TRBJ1-3	TGCAGTGCTAGAGTGTGGGGACAACTACGAGAAAGCTCTGGAAACACCATATATTTT	CSARVWGQLRESSGNTIYF
.	.	TRBV28	TRBJ1-1	TGTGCCAGCAGTAAAATCCAGGGCCCAAGGACTGAAGCTTTCTTT	CASSKIQGPRTEAFF
.	TRBD1	TRBV9	TRBJ2-7	TGTGCCAGCAGCGGCTCCGGGACAGGGGGCGATTTTTACGAGCAGTACTTC	CASSGSGTGGDFYEQYF
few	.	TRBV7-3	TRBJ1-1	TGTGCCAGCAGGGCCGCGGCGAACACTGAAGCTTTCTTT	CASRAAANTEAFF
.	.	TRBV6-5	TRBJ1-1	TGTGCCAGCAGTTACAGTAGGATGGCTTTCTTT	CASSYSRMAFF
.	.	TRBV24-1	TRBJ2-7	TGTGCCACCAGTGATTTGCACATGGACCAACCCGAGCAGTACTTC	CATSDLHMDQPEQYF
.	TRBD2	TRBV19	TRBJ2-2	TGTGCCAGTCACAAAAGAGGGGCGGGACTAGCGGGATTGAACACCGGGGAGCTGTTTTTT	CASHKRGAGLAGLNTGELFF
.	.	TRBV12-1	TRBJ1-5	TGTGCCAGCAGCTTTCCCCGACAGGAACATAGCAATCAGCCCCAGCATTTT	CASSFPRQEHSNQPQHF
few	TRBD2	TRBV5-1	TRBJ2-3	TGCGCCAGCAGCTCCCTTGGGACTAGCGCAGATACGCAGTATTTT	CASSSLGTSADTQYF
.	.	TRBV20-1	TRBJ2-5	TGCAGTGCTATTAATAGCGGTAGGCTCCAAGAGACCCAGTACTTC	CSAINSGRLQETQYF
.	.	TRBV29-1	TRBJ2-7	TGCAGCGTTGCCCTCCTCATGGGTAGCAAAAGGAACGAGCAGTACTTC	CSVALLMGSKRNEQYF
.	TRBD2	TRBV2	TRBJ2-7	TGTGCCAGCAAGAACCCTAGCGGGACCTACGAGCAGTACTTC	CASKNPSGTYEQYF
.	.	TRBV6-5	TRBJ1-1	TGTGCCAGCAGTTATCGCCTGTACACTGAAGCTTTCTTT	CASSYRLYTEAFF
.	.	TRBV2	TRBJ2-5	TGTGCCAGCAGAGAACAAGAGACCCAGTACTTC	CASREQETQYF
.	TRBD1	TRBV6-1	TRBJ1-2	TGTGCCAGCAGTCTCGACAGGGATGTTGGCTACACCTTC	CASSLDRDVGYTF
.	.	TRBV10-1	TRBJ1-5	TGCGCCAGCAGGAGGGTGGGGATTCAGCCCCAGCATTTT	CASRRVGIQPQHF
few	TRBD1	TRBV6-5	TRBJ1-6	TGTGCCAGCAGTTACTTTTCCGGGACAGGGACTTCACCCCTCCACTTT	CASSYFSGTGTSPLHF
.	TRBD1	TRBV20-1	TRBJ1-5	TGCAGTGCTAGGGGACAGGGTCCCAATCAGCCCCAGCATTTT	CSARGQGPNQPQHF
.	.	TRBV20-1	TRBJ2-7	TGCAGTGCGATATGGGTTGGGGGGACCTACGAGCAGTACTTC	CSAIWVGGTYEQYF